A selection of T cell receptor beta chains follows, all from one sample in a study of CD8+CD57+ T cells in acquired aplastic anemia. MiXCR, applied by TCRdb to the reads, yields one record per CDR3 protein. Among 190,000 or so distinct CDR3 sequences listed, approximately 48% were seen once. Specimen: sorted CD4+, CD8+, or CD8+CD57+ T cells (not recorded which) from PBMCs. These receptors all come from a human donor with aplastic anemia. Both conserved end residues are part of each CDR3. A D gene is named only where the DNA matches it firmly. For some rows the clone size is stated as once, few or many, or as a class when expanded; others skip it.

TRBV2	.	TRBD1	TRBJ2-7	CASSERGQGLGFYEQYF	TGTGCCAGCAGTGAAAGGGGACAGGGTCTAGGGTTCTACGAGCAGTACTTC
TRBV9	.	.	TRBJ2-7	CASSFTRTEQYF	TGTGCCAGCAGCTTTACGCGGACCGAGCAGTACTTC
TRBV20-1	many	.	TRBJ1-1	CSASGVRAEAFF	TGCAGTGCTTCCGGTGTTAGGGCTGAAGCTTTCTTT
TRBV19	.	TRBD2	TRBJ2-1	CASRPLAGGSGEQFF	TGTGCCAGTAGGCCGCTAGCGGGGGGTTCCGGTGAGCAGTTCTTC
TRBV20-1	.	.	TRBJ1-6	CSVRSGHYNSPLHF	TGCAGTGTCCGAAGTGGACACTATAATTCACCCCTCCACTTT
TRBV10-2	few	.	TRBJ2-7	CASSIGYEQYF	TGCGCCAGCAGTATTGGCTACGAGCAGTACTTC
TRBV29-1	many	TRBD1	TRBJ2-1	CSAGETGSSYNEQFF	TGCAGCGCCGGGGAGACAGGGAGCTCCTACAATGAGCAGTTCTTC
TRBV19	.	TRBD2	TRBJ2-5	CASSNPGGETQETQYF	TGTGCCAGTAGTAATCCTGGGGGGGAAACCCAAGAGACCCAGTACTTC
TRBV7-9	many	TRBD2	TRBJ2-7	CASSSLGLAGSYEQYF	TGTGCCAGCAGCTCCCTGGGACTAGCGGGTTCCTACGAGCAGTACTTC
TRBV9	.	.	TRBJ1-2	CASSVVGIQGGGYTF	TGTGCCAGCAGCGTAGTTGGGATACAGGGCGGCGGCTACACCTTC
TRBV12-3/TRBV12-4	once	.	TRBJ1-1	CASNPGGNTEAFF	TGTGCCAGCAACCCCGGTGGAAACACTGAAGCTTTCTTT
TRBV2	.	TRBD1	TRBJ1-5	CASGRDSPSNQPQHF	TGTGCCAGCGGTCGGGACAGCCCGAGCAATCAGCCCCAGCATTTT
TRBV5-1	many	.	TRBJ2-7	CASSSGRAAYEQYF	TGCGCCAGCAGCTCGGGACGAGCCGCCTACGAGCAGTACTTC
TRBV24-1	many	.	TRBJ2-4	CATSDSDPTGYGIQYF	TGTGCCACCAGTGATTCGGACCCTACGGGCTACGGCATTCAGTACTTC
TRBV18	.	.	TRBJ1-1	CASSPPFPQGGTEAFF	TGTGCCAGCTCACCACCCTTCCCTCAGGGAGGCACTGAAGCTTTCTTT
TRBV19	.	.	TRBJ2-3	CASSAQKGGPTDTQYF	TGTGCCAGTAGTGCCCAGAAAGGGGGACCGACAGATACGCAGTATTTT
TRBV24-1	once	.	TRBJ1-2	CATSGSPTENYGYTF	TGTGCCACCAGTGGGTCACCTACAGAGAACTATGGCTACACCTTC